This TCR beta chain was profiled in a study of T cell clones after liver transplantation. Germline V gene sequence: CDR1 MNHEY, CDR2 SVGAGI. V gave up 6 bases and J gave up 0 bases; unmatched junction bases: 4. CDR3 length: 15 residues. Assay used: immunoSEQ multiplex PCR; TCRdb lists only in-frame clones, some missing. Among about 80,000 clones listed, 82% were seen once. V is TRBV6-5 and J is TRBJ2-2; TRBD2 matches at 7 bases. The sequence derives from a human patient who received a liver transplant. Among the T cells, some may be from the graft donor. The sequencing here drew on CD4+ T cells from blood, taken 45 to 46 months after liver transplant. The DNA for the CDR3 is TGTGCCAGCAGCAGCGGGGACGCGAACACCGGGGAGCTGTTTTTT. It codes for CASSSGDANTGELFF.